This TCR beta chain was captured by sequencing in a study of blood T cell repertoires in COVID-19. Overall study context: T cells, B-cell-depleted T cells, or PBMCs provided the cDNA or gDNA that served as material.

Assay: immunoSEQ multiplex PCR; the TCRdb copy retains only in-frame clones and omits some. In the table there are some 270,000 clones, 90% of which are singletons. The V segment lost 0 bases and the J segment 6 bases; nucleotides outside the gene matches: 3. Germline CDR1 is SGDLS and CDR2 is YYNGEE. The CDR3 totals 15 residues. Seattle's enrolled individuals joined amid active infection and were then monitored longitudinally. The source of this sequence is a woman aged 55-75 years with COVID-19, enrolled during active disease. Material for sequencing was peripheral blood. The chain has TRBV9 and TRBJ2-2; 9 bases line up with TRBD2. The chain's CDR3 is CASSVGGGAAGELFF. The CDR3 DNA is TGTGCCAGCAGCGTAGGCGGGGGGGCCGCCGGGGAGCTGTTTTTT.